These 15 T cell receptor beta chains were sequenced from one sample in a study of long-term antiretroviral therapy in people with HIV (dated 2022 in TCRdb). The immunoSEQ hsTCRB v3.0 assay was used at survey level resolution for TRB variable region sequencing. TCRdb carries this immuneACCESS record with in-frame sequences only. Its versions omit some clonotypes, under half of them owing to an unresolved V gene in the studies checked, with the rest unexplained. Recorded for this sample are tens of thousands of clones; roughly 88% of them occurred a single time. Under 9.5% of the sample is held by the ten biggest clonotypes. The sequencing used unsorted PBMCs, collected 1.2 years after starting antiretroviral therapy. All receptors come from a woman between 40 and 50 years old with HIV.

This chain links TRBV19 with TRBJ2-3, with D unclear. The length of the CDR3 is 14 residues. The V end lost 6 bases, the J end lost 6 bases, and 16 bases lay between the germline ends. Germline CDR1 is LNHDA and CDR2 is SQIVND (reference sequence). CDR3 protein: CASSGRNLVDTQYF. The CDR3 bases are TGTGCCAGTAGCGGACGGAACCTCGTGGATACGCAGTATTTT.

The J gene is TRBJ2-7, the V gene TRBV18; no reliable D call. The CDR3 extends over 14 amino acids. V was trimmed by 3 bases and J by 0 bases, leaving 9 bases between them. Germline CDR1 is KGHSH and CDR2 is LQKENI. The chain's CDR3 is CASSPSQISYEQYF. The DNA of the CDR3 is TGTGCCAGCTCACCGAGTCAGATCTCCTACGAGCAGTACTTC.

The chain employs TRBV11-2 and TRBJ2-7; 11 bases map to TRBD2. This CDR3 spans 17 amino acids. V lost 4 bases, J lost 5 bases, and 13 bases stayed unmatched. Germline V gene sequence: CDR1 SGHAT, CDR2 FQNNGV. The CDR3 is CASSSEGSGLAGDEQYF. DNA of the CDR3: TGTGCCAGCAGCTCAGAGGGTTCTGGACTAGCGGGCGACGAGCAGTACTTC.

On this clone: It is unclear where the CDR3 begins or ends on the DNA, so no DNA is shown, and the CDR3 is as TCRdb lists it. The gene calls are TRBV21-1 and TRBJ2-7; no check of the table's D call, TRBD2, against the DNA was made. TRBV21-1 is deemed a pseudogene. The length of the CDR3 is 16 amino acids, counting both ends. The CDR3 spells CASSKVGSGSTYEQYF.

There are a few counts of this clone. This rearrangement joins TRBV28 to TRBJ1-2, with D hard to call. V shed 3 bases and J shed 8 bases, with 10 bases lying between them. The CDR3 totals 12 residues. The germline gives CDR1 MDHEN, CDR2 SYDVKM. The CDR3 DNA reads as TGTGCCAGCAGTTTTGCCCAACGGGGCTACACCTTC. It encodes CASSFAQRGYTF.

This chain uses TRBV6-5 with TRBJ1-1; TRBD1 matches at 8 bases. J gave up 0 bases and V 6 bases, and 6 bases lay outside the gene matches. The CDR3 consists of 15 residues. The germline gives CDR1 MNHEY, CDR2 SVGAGI. In nucleotides, the CDR3 is TGTGCCAGCAGGTATGGACAGGGCCTGAACACTGAAGCTTTCTTT. Translating gives CASRYGQGLNTEAFF.

J is TRBJ2-7 and V is TRBV19, with D possibly matching TRBD1 (6 bases). Germline V CDR1 and CDR2: LNHDA, SQIVND (reference sequence). There are 14 residues in the CDR3. Trimming left V 5 bases short and J 0 bases short, with 11 bases between. The CDR3 loop is CASSAQGSSYEQYF. The CDR3 region has the DNA TGTGCCAGTAGTGCACAGGGTAGCTCCTACGAGCAGTACTTC.

The J gene is TRBJ2-2, the V gene TRBV10-3, with 8 bases fitting TRBD2. The germline V gene has CDR1 ENHRY and CDR2 SYGVKD. V lost 7 bases to trimming and J lost 1 base; unmatched junction nucleotides: 8. The CDR3 runs to 16 residues. CDR3 in amino acids: CAIKYGLAMNTGELFF. For the CDR3, the DNA is TGTGCCATCAAGTACGGACTAGCAATGAACACCGGGGAGCTGTTTTTT.

The CDR3 loop is CASSSSGGGNTIYF. Here the CDR3 DNA reads TGTGCCAGCAGTTCTTCAGGGGGTGGAAACACCATATATTTT. The chain combines TRBV27 with TRBJ1-3; 7 bases map to TRBD1. Germline V CDR1 and CDR2: MNHEY, SMNVEV (reference sequence). The CDR3 runs to 14 residues. Trimming removed 4 bases from V and 3 bases from J; junction bases left unmatched: 3.

The rearrangement links TRBV4-3 to TRBJ1-1; D not resolved. This CDR3 spans 13 amino acids. The germline V and J ends were trimmed by 0 bases and 9 bases, with 11 bases remaining between them. Germline CDR1 reads LGHNA; CDR2 reads YSLEER. The CDR3, as DNA: TGCGCCAGCAGCCAAGATAGCGGGGTTCAAGCTTTCTTT. Protein: CASSQDSGVQAFF.

This chain connects TRBV2 to TRBJ1-2; 7 nucleotides align to TRBD1. With 11 bases clipped from V and 8 bases from J, the junction kept 20 bases outside the gene matches. Germline CDR1 is SNHLY and CDR2 is FYNNEI. The CDR3 sequence is 15 residues long. DNA for the CDR3: TGTGCCTCAGGGGACAAGGGACAGAGCGGCTTAGGCTACACCTTC. Translation gives CASGDKGQSGLGYTF.

The V gene is TRBV6-5, the J gene TRBJ2-5; D possibly corresponds to TRBD1 (6 bases). Trimming removed 0 bases from V and 3 bases from J, with 14 bases in between. CDR3 length: 16 residues. Germline CDR1 is MNHEY and CDR2 is SVGAGI. The CDR3 DNA reads as TGTGCCAGCAGTTACTCTGGGGGCCTAAAGGAAGAGACCCAGTACTTC. Translating gives CASSYSGGLKEETQYF.

V usage is TRBV6-5 and J usage is TRBJ2-7; D is unclear. The germline CDR1 and CDR2 sequences are MNHEY and SVGAGI. The CDR3 is 15 amino acids. Trimming removed 0 bases at V and 2 bases at J, with 11 bases between. The CDR3 DNA reads as TGTGCCAGCAGTTACTCGATTTCAGGAGCCTACGAGCAGTACTTC. As protein: CASSYSISGAYEQYF.

The chain couples TRBV5-4 to TRBJ2-3, with 7 bases aligning to TRBD2. This CDR3 is 17 amino acids long. Looked up from germline, CDR1 is SGHNT and CDR2 is YYREEE (reference sequence). V gave up 0 bases and J gave up 3 bases; unmatched junction bases: 10. CDR3 DNA: TGTGCCAGCAGCTTGGTTTCTCGTTACGGGGGGACAGATACGCAGTATTTT. Its translation is CASSLVSRYGGTDTQYF.

V is TRBV7-8 and J is TRBJ1-2; 7 bases line up with TRBD1. Unmatched junction bases numbered 18, after V lost 6 bases and J lost 5 bases. The germline V gene has CDR1 SGHVS and CDR2 FQNEAQ. The CDR3 consists of 17 residues. For the CDR3, the DNA is TGTGCCAGCAGGGGTTCCGGGACAGTCGGCGTACTTTATGGCTACACCTTC. Protein product: CASRGSGTVGVLYGYTF.